This T cell receptor (beta chain) was sequenced for a study of blood T cells in healthy people across ages. Primers used in a second PCR of about 7 to 11 cycles were a sample-barcoded 5' primer and a J-beta primer mix. Using its own MiXCR run on the 5' RACE reads, TCRdb lists one record per CDR3 protein. This sample has under 850,000 distinct CDR3 sequences, with about 36% found just once. A minimum of 5 micrograms of total RNA was extracted per sample. This CDR3 has 12 residues. Germline V CDR1 and CDR2: DFQATT, SNEGSKA (reference sequence). V was trimmed by 3 bases and J by 1 base, leaving 6 bases between them. This clonotype was found many times.

Sequenced material: blood. The receptor was isolated from a man in his late teens or twenties in good health. The chain is built from TRBV20-1 and TRBJ2-5; D gene ambiguous. CDR3 sequence: CSASTSQETQYF. The CDR3 coding sequence is TGCAGTGCTAGTACCAGCCAAGAGACCCAGTACTTC.